This TCR beta chain was sequenced during a study of blood T cell repertoires in COVID-19. Participants were aged about 18 to 95 years, lived in around 25 US areas, and enrolled virtually. Cohort placement rested on clinical history that participants reported themselves. Recovery among Cohort 3 donors was established by two negative PCRs, clearance, or symptom resolution. Only in-frame clones appear in the TCRdb table, and some are missing; sequencing was by immunoSEQ multiplex PCR. The sample holds roughly 200,000 clones, about nine tenths seen once. With 4 bases removed from V and 3 bases from J, the gap between germline ends came to 16 bases. This CDR3 is 15 amino acids long. Germline V gene lookup returns CDR1 LGHNA and CDR2 YSLEER.

This clonotype was obtained from a man aged 25-45 years who had recovered from COVID-19. This rearrangement joins TRBV4-3 to TRBJ2-7, with TRBD2 as a possible D gene (6 bases). The sample comprised PBMCs or T cells enriched from blood (not recorded which). The CDR3 coding sequence is TGCGCCAGCAGCCCGACTAGAAAACTTCTCTACGAGCAGTACTTC. This encodes CASSPTRKLLYEQYF.